This T cell receptor (beta chain) was captured by sequencing in a study of T-cell memory formation after mild COVID-19. Notes on the study in general: Clones that contracted clustered mainly in CM and EM if CD4+ and in EMRA if CD8+.

MiXCR was run by TCRdb on the 5' RACE reads, yielding one entry per CDR3 protein. The table has some 600,000 distinct CDR3 sequences, 17% seen once. Note on this clonotype: The antigen remains unidentified.

The source material was PBMCs or a T cell subset sorted from them (not recorded which). This receptor was taken from an adult woman who had mild COVID-19 (a few samples of this study predate the infection). Cell type and time point are not known.

In nucleotides, the CDR3 is TGTGCCAGCAGTTTGAGAGGCGAGAGCTCCTACAATGAGCAGTTCTTC. Translating gives CASSLRGESSYNEQFF. V gene TRBV12-3 or TRBV12-4 combines with J gene TRBJ2-1; no clear D gene. The CDR3 is 16 amino acids. Trimming removed 3 bases from V and 0 bases from J, with 12 bases in between.